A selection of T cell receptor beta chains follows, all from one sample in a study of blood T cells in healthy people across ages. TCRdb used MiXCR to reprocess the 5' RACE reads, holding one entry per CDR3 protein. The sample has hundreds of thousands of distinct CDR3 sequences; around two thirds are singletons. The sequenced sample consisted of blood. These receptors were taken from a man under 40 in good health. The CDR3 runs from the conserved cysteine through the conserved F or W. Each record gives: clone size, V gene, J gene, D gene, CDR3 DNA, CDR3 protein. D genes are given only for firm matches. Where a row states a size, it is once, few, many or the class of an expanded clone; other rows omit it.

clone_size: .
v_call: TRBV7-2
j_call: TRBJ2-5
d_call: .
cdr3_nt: TGTACCAGCAGCTTCGTTGAGGGTGGGGAGACCCAGTACTTC
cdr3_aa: CTSSFVEGGETQYF

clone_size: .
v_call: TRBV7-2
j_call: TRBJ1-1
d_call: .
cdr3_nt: TGTGCCAGCAGCCTGAGTGGGATAGGGGACACTGAAGCTTTCTTT
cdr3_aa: CASSLSGIGDTEAFF

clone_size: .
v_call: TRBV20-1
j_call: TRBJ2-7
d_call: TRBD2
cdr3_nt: TGCAGTGCTAGTAGACTAGCGGGGGCGGCCTACGAGCAGTACTTC
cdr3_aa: CSASRLAGAAYEQYF

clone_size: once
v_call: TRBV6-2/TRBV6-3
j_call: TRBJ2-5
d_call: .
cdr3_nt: TGTGCCAGCAGCGACGCTGGAGGGAAGGAGACCCAGTACTTC
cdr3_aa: CASSDAGGKETQYF

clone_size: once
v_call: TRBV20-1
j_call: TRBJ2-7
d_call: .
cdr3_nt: TGCAGTGCTGATCAGCCGGAGGCCAACTACGAGCAGTACTTC
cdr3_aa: CSADQPEANYEQYF

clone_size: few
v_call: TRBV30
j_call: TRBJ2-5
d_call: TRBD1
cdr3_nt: TGTGCCTGGAGTGAGGGGACAGGGGGTTGGGAGACCCAGTACTTC
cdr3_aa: CAWSEGTGGWETQYF

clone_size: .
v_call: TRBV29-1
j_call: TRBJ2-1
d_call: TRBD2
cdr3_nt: TGCAGCGGATCCAGGACTAGCGTCCCGGATGAGCAGTTCTTC
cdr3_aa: CSGSRTSVPDEQFF

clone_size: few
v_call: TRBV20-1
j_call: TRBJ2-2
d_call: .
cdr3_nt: TGCAGTGCTTCCGGGACGGCTAACACCGGGGAGCTGTTTTTT
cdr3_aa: CSASGTANTGELFF

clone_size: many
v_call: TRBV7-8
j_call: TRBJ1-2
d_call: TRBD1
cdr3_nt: TGTGCCAGCAGCTTAGCAGGACAGGGTAACTATGGCTACACCTTC
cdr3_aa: CASSLAGQGNYGYTF

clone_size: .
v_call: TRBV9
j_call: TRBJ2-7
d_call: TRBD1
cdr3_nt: TGTGCCAGCAGCGCCTCAGGACAGGTCTCCTACGAGCAGTACTTC
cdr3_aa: CASSASGQVSYEQYF

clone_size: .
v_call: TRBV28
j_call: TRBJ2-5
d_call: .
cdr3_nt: TGTGCCAGCAGTTTACCCCCGGATTACACAGATACGCAGTATTTC
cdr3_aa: CASSLPPDYTDTQYF

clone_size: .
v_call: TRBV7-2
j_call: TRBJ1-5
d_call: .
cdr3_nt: TGTGCCAGCAGCTTAGATAGGGGACCCTCGGGCAATCAGCCCCAGCATTTT
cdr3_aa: CASSLDRGPSGNQPQHF

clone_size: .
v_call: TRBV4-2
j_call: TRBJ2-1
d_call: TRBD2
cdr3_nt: TGTGCCAGCAGCCAAGATCCGTCAGGGCGGGGGGGCAGGGTTGAGCGGTTCTTC
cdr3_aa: CASSQDPSGRGGRVERFF

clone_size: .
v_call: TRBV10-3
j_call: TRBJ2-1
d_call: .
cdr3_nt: TGTGCCATCAGGAAAGACAGCAGCTCCTACAATGAGCAGTTCTTC
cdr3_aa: CAIRKDSSSYNEQFF

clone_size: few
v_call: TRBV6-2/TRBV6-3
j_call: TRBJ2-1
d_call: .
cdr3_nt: TGTGCCAGCAGGCAGGGCTATGAGCAGTTCTTC
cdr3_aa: CASRQGYEQFF

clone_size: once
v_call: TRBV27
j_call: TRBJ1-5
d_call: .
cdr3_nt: TGTGCCAGCAGTTCTGTGGACAGCCTTTATAGCAATCAGCCCCAGCATTTT
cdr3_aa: CASSSVDSLYSNQPQHF

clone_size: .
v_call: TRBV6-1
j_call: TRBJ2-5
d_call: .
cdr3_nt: TGTGCCAGCAGTAACAGGCGAGGCGAGACCCAGTACTTC
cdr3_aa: CASSNRRGETQYF

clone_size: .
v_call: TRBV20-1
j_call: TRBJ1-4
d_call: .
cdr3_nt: TGCAGTGCTGTGTCGGGGGGCTTGGAAAAACTGTTTTTT
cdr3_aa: CSAVSGGLEKLFF

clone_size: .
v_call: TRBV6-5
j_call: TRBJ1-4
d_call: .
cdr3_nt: TGTGCCAGCAGTTACTCGACGGGAACTAATGAAAAACTGTTTTTT
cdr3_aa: CASSYSTGTNEKLFF

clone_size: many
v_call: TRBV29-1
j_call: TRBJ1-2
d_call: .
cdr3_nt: TGCAGCGTTGGACAGAACGTTAACTATGGCTACACCTTC
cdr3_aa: CSVGQNVNYGYTF

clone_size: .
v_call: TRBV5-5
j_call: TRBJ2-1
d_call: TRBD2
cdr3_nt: TGCGCCAGCAGCTTGATGACGAGCGGGATAAATGAGCAGTTCTTC
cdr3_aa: CASSLMTSGINEQFF

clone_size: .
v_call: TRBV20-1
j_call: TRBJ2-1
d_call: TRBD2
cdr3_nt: TGCAGTGCTAGGGACGCGGGGGGGCATCACAATGAGCAGTTCTTC
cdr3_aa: CSARDAGGHHNEQFF

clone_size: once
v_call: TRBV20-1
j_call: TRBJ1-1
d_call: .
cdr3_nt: TGCAGTCACCTGAACCCAGACACCGAAGCTTTCTTT
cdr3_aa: CSHLNPDTEAFF

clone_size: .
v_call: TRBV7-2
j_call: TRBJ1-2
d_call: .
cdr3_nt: TGTGCCAGCAGCTTAACGCCGGGAGACCTTTTTGGCTACACCTTC
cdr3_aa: CASSLTPGDLFGYTF

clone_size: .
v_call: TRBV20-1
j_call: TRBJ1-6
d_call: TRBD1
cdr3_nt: TGCAGTGCTAGAGTCGGGGGACAGCGGGATTCACCCCTCCACTTT
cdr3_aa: CSARVGGQRDSPLHF

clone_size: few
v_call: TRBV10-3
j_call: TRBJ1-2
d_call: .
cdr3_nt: TGTGCCATCAGTGAGGCGGTCGAGTTATATGGCTACACCTTC
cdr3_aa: CAISEAVELYGYTF

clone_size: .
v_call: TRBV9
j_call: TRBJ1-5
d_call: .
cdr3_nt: TGTGCCAGCAGCGAGACAGGAGGGAATCAGCCCCAGCATTTT
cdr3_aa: CASSETGGNQPQHF

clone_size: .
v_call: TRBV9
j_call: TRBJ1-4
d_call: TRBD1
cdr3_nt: TGTGCCAGCACCCCCGGGGGGACAGCTAATGAAAAACTGTTTTTT
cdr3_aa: CASTPGGTANEKLFF

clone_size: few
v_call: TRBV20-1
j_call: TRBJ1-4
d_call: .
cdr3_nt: TGCAGTGCTAGACGGGGAAATGAAAAACTGTTTTTT
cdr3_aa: CSARRGNEKLFF

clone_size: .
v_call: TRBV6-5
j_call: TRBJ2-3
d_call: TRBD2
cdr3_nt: TGTGCCAGCAGTTACGGGACTAGCGGGGGATACAGCACAGATACGCAGTATTTT
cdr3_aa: CASSYGTSGGYSTDTQYF

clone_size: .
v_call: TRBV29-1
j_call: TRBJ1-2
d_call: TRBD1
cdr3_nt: TGCAGCGTGAAAACAGGGGTCTATGGCTACACCTTC
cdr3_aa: CSVKTGVYGYTF

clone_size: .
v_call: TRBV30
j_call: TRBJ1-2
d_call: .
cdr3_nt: TGTGCCTGGAAACAGGAAGCTAACTATGGCTACACCTTC
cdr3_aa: CAWKQEANYGYTF

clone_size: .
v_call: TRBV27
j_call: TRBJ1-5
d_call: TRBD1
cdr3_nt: TGTGCCAGCAGTCCCCGGTGGGACAGGGTCAATCAGCCCCAGCATTTT
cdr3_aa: CASSPRWDRVNQPQHF

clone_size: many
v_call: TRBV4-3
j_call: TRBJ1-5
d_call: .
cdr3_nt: TGCGCCAGCCCTCCCCAGGAGGAGCCCCAGCATTTT
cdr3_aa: CASPPQEEPQHF

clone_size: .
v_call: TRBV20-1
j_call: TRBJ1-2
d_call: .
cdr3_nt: TGCAGTGCTAGGACGACAGAGAACTATGGCTACACCTTC
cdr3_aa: CSARTTENYGYTF

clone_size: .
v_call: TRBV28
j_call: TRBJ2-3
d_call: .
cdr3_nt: TGTGCCAGCAGTTTACTGACTTCTTGGCAGTATTTT
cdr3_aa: CASSLLTSWQYF

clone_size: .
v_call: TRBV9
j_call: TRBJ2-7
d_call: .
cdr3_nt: TGTGCCAGCAGCCCTTCCGGGTCAACCTTCTCCTACGAGCAGTACTTC
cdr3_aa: CASSPSGSTFSYEQYF

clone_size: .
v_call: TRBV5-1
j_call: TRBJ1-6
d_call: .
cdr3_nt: TGCGCCAGCAGCTTGGCCGGATCGTCCTATAATTCACCCCTCCACTTT
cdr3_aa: CASSLAGSSYNSPLHF

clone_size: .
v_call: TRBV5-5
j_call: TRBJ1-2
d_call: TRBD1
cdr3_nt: TGTGCCAGCAGCATCCCGGGACAGGGGAACTATGGCTACACCTTC
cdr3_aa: CASSIPGQGNYGYTF

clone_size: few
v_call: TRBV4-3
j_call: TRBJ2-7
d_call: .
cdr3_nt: TGCGCCAGCAGCCAAGAAGGGGAACCCTCACCCTACGAGCAGTACTTC
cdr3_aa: CASSQEGEPSPYEQYF

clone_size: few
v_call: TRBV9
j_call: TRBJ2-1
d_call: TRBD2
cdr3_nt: TGTGCCAGCAGCCAAACCGGGACTAGCTACAATGAGCAGTTCTTC
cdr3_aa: CASSQTGTSYNEQFF

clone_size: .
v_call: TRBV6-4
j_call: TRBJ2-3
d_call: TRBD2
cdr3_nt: TGTGCCACTAGCGGGGGGGCCTTGAATACGCAGTATTTT
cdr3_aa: CATSGGALNTQYF

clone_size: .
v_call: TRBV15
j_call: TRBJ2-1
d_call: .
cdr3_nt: TGTGCCACCAGACCATTGCTAGGGGGTCATGAGCAGTTCTTC
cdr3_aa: CATRPLLGGHEQFF

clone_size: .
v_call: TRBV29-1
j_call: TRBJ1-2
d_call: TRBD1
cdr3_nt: TGCAGCGAGGGACAGGGGGCTCACACCTTC
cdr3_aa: CSEGQGAHTF

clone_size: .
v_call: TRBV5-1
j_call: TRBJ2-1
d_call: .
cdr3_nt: TGCGCCAGCAGCTTTTTTGGCGGCCGCTACAATGAGCAGTTCTTC
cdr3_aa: CASSFFGGRYNEQFF

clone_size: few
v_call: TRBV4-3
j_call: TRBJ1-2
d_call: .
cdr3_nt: TGCGCCAGCAGCCAAGAGACCGACGTGCTATCTGGCTACACCTTC
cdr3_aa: CASSQETDVLSGYTF

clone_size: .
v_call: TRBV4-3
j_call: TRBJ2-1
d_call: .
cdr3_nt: TGCGCCAGCAGCCCCTATAGGAGGGGGGGGACTTGTGAGCAGTTCTTC
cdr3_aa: CASSPYRRGGTCEQFF

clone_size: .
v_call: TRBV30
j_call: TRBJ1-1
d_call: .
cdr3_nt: TGTGCCTGGGCGTGGAACACTGAAGCTTTCTTT
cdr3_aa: CAWAWNTEAFF

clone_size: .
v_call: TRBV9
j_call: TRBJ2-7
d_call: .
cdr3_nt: TGTGCCAGCAGCGGTACCGGGCCGATTCCCCACGAGCAGTACTTC
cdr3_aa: CASSGTGPIPHEQYF

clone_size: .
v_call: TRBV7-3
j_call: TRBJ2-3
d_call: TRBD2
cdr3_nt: TGTGCCAGCAGCTTACTGGCGCGGGGGGGTACAGATACGCAGTATTTT
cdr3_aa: CASSLLARGGTDTQYF

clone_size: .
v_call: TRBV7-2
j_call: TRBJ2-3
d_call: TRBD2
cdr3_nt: TGTGCCAGCAGCTTATTGAGCGGGGGGGTTAGCACAGATACGCAGTATTTT
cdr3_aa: CASSLLSGGVSTDTQYF

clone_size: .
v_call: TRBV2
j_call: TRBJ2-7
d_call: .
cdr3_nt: TGTGCCAGCAGGCCGGGTTCCACCTACGAGCAGTACTTC
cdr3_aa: CASRPGSTYEQYF

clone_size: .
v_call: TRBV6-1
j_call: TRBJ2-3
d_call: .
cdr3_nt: TGTGCCAGCAGTGAAGCGAGAGAGCGCACAGATACGCAGTATTTT
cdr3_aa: CASSEARERTDTQYF

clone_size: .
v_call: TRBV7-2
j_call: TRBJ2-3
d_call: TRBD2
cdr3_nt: TGTGCCAGCTGCTTAGGGACTAGCGGGGGGACCATCACAGATACGCAGTATTTT
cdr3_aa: CASCLGTSGGTITDTQYF

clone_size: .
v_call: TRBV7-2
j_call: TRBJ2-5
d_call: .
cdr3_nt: TGTGCCAGCAGCTTAGCCAAAAGGGAGCAGTACTTC
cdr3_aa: CASSLAKREQYF

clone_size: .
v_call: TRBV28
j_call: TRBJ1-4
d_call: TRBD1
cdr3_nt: TGTGCCAGCAGTCCCGGACAGGGGGCGGTTGAAAAACTGTTTTTT
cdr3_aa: CASSPGQGAVEKLFF

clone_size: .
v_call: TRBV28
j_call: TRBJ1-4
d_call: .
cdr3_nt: TGTGCCAGCAGTTTACGGAGGGAAAAACTGTTTTTT
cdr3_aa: CASSLRREKLFF

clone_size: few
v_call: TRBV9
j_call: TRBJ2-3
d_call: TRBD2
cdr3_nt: TGTGCCAGCAGCGTAGATTCGGGGGGGCCATTGGTAGAAGATACGCAGTATTTT
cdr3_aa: CASSVDSGGPLVEDTQYF

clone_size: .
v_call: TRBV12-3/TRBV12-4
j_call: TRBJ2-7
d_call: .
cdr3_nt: TGTGCCAGCAGTTTAGGCCCAGGCGGGGCCTACGGGCAGTACTTC
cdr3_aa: CASSLGPGGAYGQYF

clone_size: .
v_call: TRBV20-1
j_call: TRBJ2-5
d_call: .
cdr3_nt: TGCAGGTCACCCAAACGGGACACCCAAGAGACCCAGTACTTC
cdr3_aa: CRSPKRDTQETQYF